Below, 22 T cell receptor beta chains from the same sample are listed, as sequenced in a study of beta chain features in type 1 diabetes. Reverse transcription of all isolated RNA meant that expressed TCRB transcripts were sequenced. Produced via immunoSEQ multiplex PCR; TCRdb's table is partial and in-frame only. This sample has approximately 400,000 clones, with less than 15% found just once. The specimen was naive CD4+ T cells from blood. All receptors derive from a woman aged 18-29 years in good health.

The chain employs TRBV20-1 and TRBJ1-1, with D unclear. The CDR3 contains 11 residues. Germline V gene lookup returns CDR1 DFQATT and CDR2 SNEGSKA (reference sequence). V lost 1 base, J lost 5 bases, and 5 bases lay in between. The CDR3 sequence is CSARAQTEAFF. CDR3 sequence (DNA): TGCAGTGCTAGAGCACAGACTGAAGCTTTCTTT.

The chain combines TRBV11-2 with TRBJ2-5; 8 positions match TRBD2. Per germline, CDR1 SGHAT and CDR2 FQNNGV. J lost 1 base, V lost 5 bases, and 9 bases had no gene match. This CDR3 spans 16 amino acids. The CDR3 reads CASSLGGGRTQETQYF. CDR3 in DNA: TGTGCCAGCAGCCTAGGTGGCGGGAGGACCCAAGAGACCCAGTACTTC. The variable domain in full, with the rest retrieved from reference TRBV11-2 and TRBJ2-5, is EAGVAQSPRYKIIEKRQSVAFWCNPISGHATLYWYQQILGQGPKLLIQFQNNGVVDDSQLPKDRFSAERLKGVDSTLKIQPAKLEDSAVYLCASSLGGGRTQETQYFGPGTRLLVL.

This clone was observed a handful of times. The CDR3 nucleotides read TGTGCCAGCAGCTTATATACAGGGGCTAATCAGCCCCAGCATTTT. Encoded protein: CASSLYTGANQPQHF. This chain connects TRBV7-2 to TRBJ1-5, with TRBD1 matching over 7 bases. This CDR3 has 15 residues. V dropped 2 bases and J dropped 4; count of bases not matched to a gene: 5. The V gene's germline CDR1 is SGHTA and CDR2 FQGNSA.

This clone turned up a few times. The chain has TRBV6-6 and TRBJ2-1; possibly TRBD2 for D (5 bases). Germline loops: CDR1 MNHNY, CDR2 SVGAGI (reference sequence). The CDR3 covers 14 residues. The V end lost 6 bases, the J end lost 5 bases, and 14 bases lay between the germline ends. The CDR3: CASSPPGSHNEQFF. The CDR3 DNA follows: TGTGCCAGCAGCCCCCCGGGGTCACACAATGAGCAGTTCTTC.

This chain uses TRBV10-3 with TRBJ2-5; 7 positions match TRBD2. This CDR3 contains 13 residues. Germline CDR1 reads ENHRY; CDR2 reads SYGVKD. After removal of 0 bases from V and 5 bases from J, the junction contained 0 bases not matched to a gene. Here the CDR3 DNA reads TGTGCCATCAGTGAGTCCGGGGGGGAGACCCAGTACTTC. Translated: CAISESGGETQYF.

The chain recombines TRBV4-2 with TRBJ2-3, with 8 bases identical to TRBD2. The germline V gene encodes CDR1 LGHNA and CDR2 YNFKEQ. The CDR3 spans 17 residues. Unmatched junction bases numbered 9, after V lost 2 bases and J lost 2 bases. CDR3 nucleotide sequence: TGTGCCAGCAGCCAACCAAAAACTAGCGGATTCACAGATACGCAGTATTTT. As protein: CASSQPKTSGFTDTQYF.

Here the CDR3 DNA reads TGTGCCAGCAGCCCGACAGTCCTGTCTGGTGGCTACACCTTC. Protein sequence: CASSPTVLSGGYTF. The rearrangement joins TRBV9 to TRBJ1-2; maybe TRBD1 (5 bases). The V gene's germline CDR1 is SGDLS and CDR2 YYNGEE. The CDR3 length is 14 residues. Between the trimmed V and J ends, which lost 4 bases and 7 bases, there was a span of 17 bases.

This clone was seen a handful of times. The rearrangement joins TRBV28 to TRBJ1-4; 7 bases fit TRBD1. This CDR3 comprises 14 residues. J lost 7 bases, V lost 0 bases, and 2 bases had no gene match. From germline, CDR1 is MDHEN and CDR2 SYDVKM. CDR3 sequence reads: CASSLWTGREKLFF. In DNA form, the CDR3 reads TGTGCCAGCAGTTTATGGACAGGGCGTGAAAAACTGTTTTTT.

The CDR3 nucleotides are TGTGCCAGCAGCAGAGGGCCTTCTTGGCCCGGGGAGCTGTTTTTT. Its translation is CASSRGPSWPGELFF. This sequence joins TRBV5-6 and TRBJ2-2; the D gene is possibly TRBD2 (5 bases). Germline V lookup: CDR1 SGHDT, CDR2 YYEEEE. This CDR3 has 15 amino acids. V was pared by 4 bases and J by 6 bases, with 16 bases between.

This chain joins TRBV5-1 and TRBJ1-2; tentative D call: TRBD1 (5 bases). V lost 7 bases and J lost 7, with 23 bases in between. Germline V gene sequence: CDR1 SGHRS, CDR2 YFSETQ. CDR3 length: 15 residues. The CDR3 region is CASRSRAGGFGGYTF. DNA of the CDR3: TGCGCCAGCCGTTCACGGGCGGGGGGTTTCGGTGGCTACACCTTC.

This clone has more than one count but fewer than ten. This sample also contains other DNA sequences that code for the same CDR3. This chain joins TRBV28 and TRBJ2-7; D is unresolved. Germline values: CDR1 MDHEN, CDR2 SYDVKM. V gave up 6 bases and J gave up 1 base, with 7 bases separating them. The CDR3 contains 12 residues. This CDR3 reads CASRTESYEQYF. The CDR3 DNA reads as TGTGCCAGCAGAACCGAGTCCTACGAGCAGTACTTC.

This clone occurred a few times. The CDR3 DNA sequence: TGTGCCAGCAGTCCTTATGGACAGCCGGGTACCCACGAGCAGTACTTC. Amino acid sequence: CASSPYGQPGTHEQYF. This chain connects TRBV6-4 to TRBJ2-7, with a tentative D call TRBD1 (6 bases). There are 16 residues in the CDR3. The germline V and J ends were trimmed by 5 bases and 5 bases, with 22 bases remaining between them. Germline V CDR1 and CDR2: MRHNA, SNTAGT.

This clone turned up a few times. The J gene is TRBJ2-3, the V gene TRBV13; 12 bases align to TRBD2. Germline loops: CDR1 PRHDT, CDR2 FYEKMQ (reference sequence). This CDR3 spans 19 amino acids. Trimming cost V 5 bases and J 1 base; bases outside gene matches: 13. In DNA, the CDR3 is TGTGCCAGCAGCCCCAGAACCCCCGGGACTAGCGGGCGCACAGATACGCAGTATTTT. It specifies CASSPRTPGTSGRTDTQYF. Full variable domain (rest looked up from reference TRBV13 and TRBJ2-3): AAGVIQSPRHLIKEKRETATLKCYPIPRHDTVYWYQQGPGQDPQFLISFYEKMQSDKGSIPDRFSAQQFSDYHSELNMSSLELGDSALYFCASSPRTPGTSGRTDTQYFGPGTRLTVL.

This clone has only a few counts. This rearrangement joins TRBV18 to TRBJ1-5; TRBD1 aligns across 8 bases. The ends lost 5 bases at V and 4 bases at J; junction bases unmatched: 7. The germline V gene encodes CDR1 KGHSH and CDR2 LQKENI. The CDR3 consists of 15 residues. The CDR3, as DNA: TGTGCCAGCTCATTCCAGGGGGCGGAGAATCAGCCCCAGCATTTT. This codes for CASSFQGAENQPQHF.

The table lists this clone with a few counts. The rearrangement links TRBV2 to TRBJ1-5; D is undetermined. V shed 5 bases and J shed 3 bases, with 2 bases lying between them. From germline, CDR1 is SNHLY and CDR2 FYNNEI. This CDR3 spans 11 amino acids. DNA for the CDR3: TGTGCCAGCAGTTACAATCAGCCCCAGCATTTT. Translated: CASSYNQPQHF.

The chain uses TRBV13 and TRBJ2-3; D remains unclear. V was cut by 5 bases and J by 2 bases, with 5 bases left in between. Germline V gene lookup returns CDR1 PRHDT and CDR2 FYEKMQ (reference sequence). The length of the CDR3 is 12 residues. CDR3 DNA: TGTGCCAGCAGCCCCTACACAGATACGCAGTATTTT. This sequence encodes CASSPYTDTQYF.

The J gene is TRBJ2-5, the V gene TRBV30, with a possible D match to TRBD1 (6 bases). The CDR3 is 13 residues long. V lost 1 base to trimming and J lost 4 bases, with 10 bases between them. Germline CDR1 is GTSNPN and CDR2 is SVGIG (reference sequence). The CDR3 protein is CAWSEGHIETQYF. The CDR3 region has the DNA TGTGCCTGGAGTGAGGGACACATAGAGACCCAGTACTTC.

The rearrangement uses TRBV18 and TRBJ1-2; D may be TRBD1 (6 bases). Germline values: CDR1 KGHSH, CDR2 LQKENI. This CDR3 contains 13 residues. Trimming took off 5 bases at V and 6 bases at J, with 13 bases between the two ends. The CDR3 nucleotides are TGTGCCAGCTCAGGGGGCGCCAGGGATGGCTACACCTTC. This encodes CASSGGARDGYTF. Using reference TRBV18 and TRBJ1-2 for the parts outside the CDR3, the full variable domain is NAGVMQNPRHLVRRRGQEARLRCSPMKGHSHVYWYRQLPEEGLKFMVYLQKENIIDESGMPKERFSAEFPKEGPSILRIQQVVRGDSAAYFCASSGGARDGYTFGSGTRLTVV.

The rearrangement uses TRBV25-1 and TRBJ1-4, with TRBD1 identical over 9 bases. J gave up 3 bases and V 6 bases, and 5 bases lay outside the gene matches. The CDR3 has 15 amino acids. Germline V CDR1 and CDR2: MGHDK, SYGVNS. CDR3 in amino acids: CASRARTGANEKLFF. CDR3 sequence (DNA): TGTGCCAGCAGAGCAAGGACAGGGGCTAATGAAAAACTGTTTTTT.

There are a few counts of this clone. The chain carries TRBV7-9 and TRBJ2-2, with 10 positions matching TRBD2. The CDR3 consists of 17 residues. Germline V gene data show CDR1 as SEHNR and CDR2 as FQNEAQ (reference sequence). V trimming: 6 bases; J trimming: 3 bases; junction bases outside the gene matches: 10. Here the CDR3 DNA reads TGTGCCAGCAGTTCACCCCTAGCGGGAGCCTACACCGGGGAGCTGTTTTTT. Encoded protein: CASSSPLAGAYTGELFF.

CDR3 DNA sequence: TGTGCCAGTAGTGCGAGTGCCTCTGGGGCCAACGTCCTGACTTTC. Residues: CASSASASGANVLTF. This rearrangement joins TRBV19 to TRBJ2-6; D gene ambiguous. This CDR3 has 15 residues. From germline, CDR1 is LNHDA and CDR2 SQIVND (reference sequence). Trimming left V 5 bases short and J 0 bases short, with 8 bases between.

This rearrangement joins TRBV5-1 to TRBJ2-2, with 7 bases that match TRBD1. Looked up from germline, CDR1 is SGHRS and CDR2 is YFSETQ. The ends lost 2 bases at V and 1 base at J; junction bases unmatched: 5. The CDR3 runs 16 residues. This CDR3 reads CASSLGTAWNTGELFF. As DNA, the CDR3 is TGCGCCAGCAGCTTAGGGACAGCGTGGAACACCGGGGAGCTGTTTTTT.